The 18 T cell receptor beta chains presented below share a single source sample, sequenced in a study of blood T cell repertoires in COVID-19. Assay: immunoSEQ multiplex PCR; the TCRdb copy retains only in-frame clones and omits some. This table holds under 300,000 clones, 88% found once. Material: peripheral blood. The origin of the receptors is a woman aged 35 to 49 who had recovered from COVID-19.

The rearrangement links TRBV7-2 to TRBJ2-7; 12 bases are a match to TRBD1. The CDR3 consists of 19 residues. Looked up from germline, CDR1 is SGHTA and CDR2 is FQGNSA. The trim removed 2 bases at V and 5 bases at J, leaving 16 bases unmatched. In DNA form, the CDR3 reads TGTGCCAGCAGCTTACCCGTCCCGGGACAGGGGGCAGGGTCGGACGAGCAGTACGTC. Amino acid sequence: CASSLPVPGQGAGSDEQYV.

V and J are TRBV5-4 and TRBJ2-1, with 12 positions matching TRBD2. Looked up from germline, CDR1 is SGHNT and CDR2 is YYREEE (reference sequence). V dropped 3 bases and J dropped 0; count of bases not matched to a gene: 7. This CDR3 region has 18 residues. The CDR3 region has the DNA TGTGCCAGCAGCTCCGGGACTAGCGGGCCGAGCTCCTACAATGAGCAGTTCTTC. Translating it yields CASSSGTSGPSSYNEQFF.

CDR3 protein: CASSALTGGNSPLHF. CDR3 DNA sequence: TGTGCCAGCAGCGCCCTGACAGGGGGCAATTCACCCCTCCACTTT. V is TRBV7-2 and J is TRBJ1-6; the match to TRBD1 covers 10 bases. Germline loops: CDR1 SGHTA, CDR2 FQGNSA. The CDR3 runs 15 residues. The ends lost 5 bases at V and 7 bases at J; junction bases unmatched: 5. The full variable domain, in which reference TRBV7-2 and TRBJ1-6 provide the parts outside the CDR3, is GAGVSQSPSNKVTEKGKDVELRCDPISGHTALYWYRQSLGQGLEFLIYFQGNSAPDKSGLPSDRFSAERTGGSVSTLTIQRTQQEDSAVYLCASSALTGGNSPLHFGNGTRLTVT.

The V gene is TRBV4-1, the J gene TRBJ2-2, with 12 bases aligning to TRBD2. There are 17 residues in the CDR3. The V and J ends lost 7 bases and 4 bases, in that order; junction bases with no gene match: 10. The V gene's germline CDR1 is MGHRA and CDR2 YSYEKL. CDR3 bases: TGCGCCAGCATCGGGCTAGCGGGAGGGCCGGGCACCGGGGAGCTGTTTTTT. It translates to CASIGLAGGPGTGELFF.

In this sample, this clone turned up once. The chain has TRBV7-9 and TRBJ2-4; 7 bases map to TRBD1. The CDR3 sequence is 16 residues long. Unmatched junction bases numbered 14, after V lost 5 bases and J lost 7 bases. Germline V gene data show CDR1 as SEHNR and CDR2 as FQNEAQ (reference sequence). The CDR3 loop is CASSPGTVPFGNIQYF. The CDR3 region has the DNA TGTGCCAGCAGCCCGGGGACAGTTCCCTTTGGGAACATTCAGTACTTC.

The V call is TRBV27, the J call TRBJ2-7; 8 bases fit TRBD1. CDR3 length: 13 amino acids. The V segment lost 8 bases and the J segment 6 bases; nucleotides outside the gene matches: 9. Germline V gene sequence: CDR1 MNHEY, CDR2 SMNVEV (reference sequence). The CDR3 nucleotides are TGTGCCAGCGGGACAGGTTACGGGGGCGAGCAGTACTTC. Translation: CASGTGYGGEQYF.

The chain employs TRBV3-1 (or the pseudogene TRBV3-2) and TRBJ2-1, with TRBD2 as a possible D gene (5 bases). The CDR3 consists of 12 residues. Trimming shortened V by 0 bases and J by 10 bases, and 7 bases separated the two germline ends. Germline V gene data show CDR1 as LGHDT and CDR2 as YNNKEL (reference sequence). CDR3 DNA sequence: TGTGCCAGCAGCCAAGATCGAGGGGAGCAGTTCTTC. It codes for CASSQDRGEQFF.

The V gene is TRBV7-3, the J gene TRBJ1-5; a weak D match, TRBD1 (5 bases). Germline CDR1 SGHTA, CDR2 FQGTGA. The CDR3 has 14 amino acids. Trimming took off 2 bases at V and 4 bases at J, with 9 bases between the two ends. The CDR3 nucleotides are TGTGCCAGCAGCTTAGGAGGGGTTAATCAGCCCCAGCATTTT. Translating it yields CASSLGGVNQPQHF.

Comment on this clone: Other DNA sequences within the sample encode an identical CDR3. This sequence joins TRBV10-1 and TRBJ2-2; D might be TRBD2 (5 bases). The germline V and J ends were trimmed by 6 bases and 5 bases, with 10 bases remaining between them. The CDR3 extends over 13 amino acids. Germline V lookup: CDR1 WNHNN, CDR2 SYGVQD (reference sequence). The CDR3 sequence is CASSPRGTGELFF. CDR3 coding DNA: TGCGCCAGCAGCCCCCGGGGTACCGGGGAGCTGTTTTTT.

This clone has a single count. The J gene is TRBJ2-3, the V gene TRBV30, with 9 nucleotides matching TRBD2. From germline, CDR1 is GTSNPN and CDR2 SVGIG (reference sequence). The CDR3 is 14 amino acids. Trimming cost V 3 bases and J 7 bases; bases outside gene matches: 8. DNA of the CDR3: TGTGCCTGGAGGGAAGCGGGGGGCGGGTATACGCAGTATTTT. The encoded protein is CAWREAGGGYTQYF.

For the CDR3, the DNA is TGTGCCAGCAGCCCTTGGGGGGGTGGAGAGCAGTTCTTC. Amino acid sequence: CASSPWGGGEQFF. The chain joins TRBV9 to TRBJ2-1; 7 positions match TRBD2. The CDR3 spans 13 residues. With 4 bases clipped from V and 10 bases from J, the junction kept 8 bases outside the gene matches. Germline CDR1 is SGDLS and CDR2 is YYNGEE.

In the case of this clone: This specimen includes other DNA sequences encoding the same CDR3. The CDR3 loop reads CASSQPGQGAGGYTF. CDR3 in DNA: TGCGCCAGCAGCCAACCCGGACAGGGGGCTGGTGGCTACACCTTC. The chain is built from TRBV4-3 and TRBJ1-2, with 11 positions matching TRBD1. The germline V gene encodes CDR1 LGHNA and CDR2 YSLEER. This CDR3 is 15 amino acids long. J lost 7 bases, V lost 2 bases, and 6 bases had no gene match.

The chain uses TRBV5-1 and TRBJ1-1; D gene ambiguous. Trimming removed 0 bases from V and 7 bases from J, with 7 bases in between. This CDR3 comprises 12 residues. Per germline, CDR1 SGHRS and CDR2 YFSETQ. The CDR3 DNA follows: TGCGCCAGCAGCTTGGATGCGGTTGAAGCTTTCTTT. This encodes CASSLDAVEAFF.

The chain has TRBV4-1 and TRBJ2-1; TRBD2 agrees at 11 bases. With V trimmed by 3 bases and J by 3 bases, 7 bases remained unmatched. The V gene's germline CDR1 is MGHRA and CDR2 YSYEKL. The CDR3 is made up of 17 amino acids. The CDR3 is CASSQIPGLADYNEQFF. CDR3 DNA: TGCGCCAGCAGCCAGATACCGGGACTAGCGGACTACAATGAGCAGTTCTTC.

The chain employs TRBV18 and TRBJ2-1; weak D call: TRBD1 (5 bases). Germline CDR1 and CDR2: KGHSH and LQKENI. The CDR3 is 16 amino acids. Trimming removed 2 bases at V and 1 base at J, with 12 bases between. CDR3 coding DNA: TGTGCCAGCTCACCAGGAACAGGTGCTTCCTACAATGAGCAGTTCTTC. This gives the protein CASSPGTGASYNEQFF.

This chain uses TRBV7-2 with TRBJ1-5, with D perhaps TRBD1 (6 bases). The V gene's germline CDR1 is SGHTA and CDR2 FQGNSA. V dropped 1 base and J dropped 3 bases, with 10 bases sitting between them. The CDR3 is 15 residues long. The CDR3 DNA reads as TGTGCCAGCAGCTTAGGGACAGCCGCCAATCAGCCCCAGCATTTT. Translated, it gives CASSLGTAANQPQHF.

The V and J genes are TRBV18 and TRBJ1-5; D uncertain. This CDR3 comprises 14 residues. V was cut by 5 bases and J by 7 bases, with 15 bases left in between. Looked up from germline, CDR1 is KGHSH and CDR2 is LQKENI. CDR3 DNA: TGTGCCAGCTCAGGAGGTGGCAGCCAACAGCCCCAGCATTTT. This codes for CASSGGGSQQPQHF.

J is TRBJ2-7 and V is TRBV5-4; possible D gene TRBD2, 5 bases. V lost 0 bases and J 7 bases, leaving 5 bases between the germline ends. The CDR3 loop spans 11 amino acids. Germline CDR1 SGHNT, CDR2 YYREEE (reference sequence). CDR3 sequence: CASSLEREQYV. The CDR3 DNA reads TGTGCCAGCAGCTTGGAGCGGGAGCAGTACGTC.